Listed here are 10 T cell receptor beta chains from one sample, sequenced in a study of blood T cells in healthy people across ages. The use of a sample-barcoded 5' primer and a J-beta primer mix characterized a second PCR of roughly 7 to 11 cycles. TCRdb reprocessed the 5' RACE reads with MiXCR, giving one entry per CDR3 protein. The sample consists of about 1.5 million distinct CDR3 sequences, under 55% of them appearing once. The sample consisted of blood. The receptor source for this set is a woman under 30 in good health.

The chain combines TRBV5-1 with TRBJ2-4; tentative D call: TRBD2 (6 bases). The CDR3 has 14 amino acids. Trimming took off 4 bases at V and 6 bases at J, with 14 bases between the two ends. Germline loops: CDR1 SGHRS, CDR2 YFSETQ. The CDR3 nucleotides are TGCGCCAGCAGCCCCGACACCGGGGGAAACATTCAGTACTTC. Translated, it gives CASSPDTGGNIQYF. Full variable domain (remainder filled in from reference TRBV5-1 and TRBJ2-4): KAGVTQTPRYLIKTRGQQVTLSCSPISGHRSVSWYQQTPGQGLQFLFEYFSETQRNKGNFPGRFSGRQFSNSRSEMNVSTLELGDSALYLCASSPDTGGNIQYFGAGTRLSVL.

CDR3 DNA sequence: TGTGCCAGCAGCCAAGGGAGGAGATGGGGTTTGGCTGAGCAGTTCTTC. Its protein is CASSQGRRWGLAEQFF. This chain connects TRBV14 to TRBJ2-1; D might be TRBD2 (5 bases). The CDR3 is 16 residues long. Trimming took off 1 base at V and 9 bases at J, with 19 bases between the two ends. Germline V gives CDR1 SGHDN, CDR2 FVKESK. The whole variable domain, remainder taken from reference TRBV14 and TRBJ2-1, is EAGVTQFPSHSVIEKGQTVTLRCDPISGHDNLYWYRRVMGKEIKFLLHFVKESKQDESGMPNNRFLAERTGGTYSTLKVQPAELEDSGVYFCASSQGRRWGLAEQFFGPGTRLTVL.

In this sample, this clonotype turned up once. The genes are TRBV4-1 and TRBJ2-5; 7 positions agree with TRBD2. The CDR3 sequence is 18 residues long. Germline V gives CDR1 MGHRA, CDR2 YSYEKL. The V gene end was trimmed by 0 bases and the J gene end by 11 bases; junction bases not matched to a gene: 21. Here the CDR3 DNA reads TGCGCCAGCAGCCAAGAACATGGGGGGGGACCATCTTACAATGAGCAGTACTTC. It is translated as CASSQEHGGGPSYNEQYF.

V usage is TRBV4-3 and J usage is TRBJ1-5; no clear D. The CDR3 totals 16 residues. V was trimmed by 0 bases and J by 0 bases, leaving 9 bases between them. Germline V CDR1 and CDR2: LGHNA, YSLEER. CDR3 DNA: TGCGCCAGCAGCCAAGATTTTGACCTTAGCAATCAGCCCCAGCATTTT. As protein: CASSQDFDLSNQPQHF.

This clonotype was seen many times. V usage is TRBV29-1 and J usage is TRBJ2-3; the match to TRBD2 covers 8 bases. This CDR3 is built from 15 residues. The germline V gene encodes CDR1 SQVTM and CDR2 ANQGSEA. V was clipped by 0 bases and J by 5 bases; unmatched bases: 7. CDR3: CSVEDLGGVGDTQYF. The CDR3 bases are TGCAGCGTTGAAGATCTCGGGGGGGTGGGAGATACGCAGTATTTT.

This clonotype appeared once. One end of the junction varies from germline; a read error may be responsible. The gene calls are TRBV12-3 or TRBV12-4 and TRBJ2-1; 11 bases map to TRBD1. This CDR3 contains 16 residues. CDR3 nucleotide sequence: TGTGCCAGCAGTTTACGGACAGGGGGCCGCTACAGTGAGCAGTTCTTC. It specifies CASSLRTGGRYSEQFF.

This clonotype has only a few counts. This chain connects TRBV6-6 to TRBJ2-7; perhaps TRBD2 as D (5 bases). This CDR3 has 12 residues. Germline V lookup: CDR1 MNHNY, CDR2 SVGAGI (reference sequence). V lost 11 bases and J 7 bases, leaving 18 bases between the germline ends. CDR3 sequence (DNA): TGTGCCTCACGGAGGCCGGAAGGAGAGCAGTACTTC. The encoded protein is CASRRPEGEQYF.

V usage is TRBV19 and J usage is TRBJ2-7, with 10 bases fitting TRBD1. V gave up 1 base and J gave up 4 bases; unmatched junction bases: 10. This CDR3 is 17 amino acids long. From germline, CDR1 is LNHDA and CDR2 SQIVND (reference sequence). The CDR3 DNA sequence: TGTGCCAGTAGTATAGCCCAAAGACAGGGGGCTTTGTACGAGCAGTACTTC. Translating gives CASSIAQRQGALYEQYF.

The rearrangement uses TRBV6-2 or TRBV6-3 and TRBJ2-3; D unresolved. Trimming left V 4 bases short and J 4 bases short, with 12 bases between. In germline, CDR1 is MNHEY, CDR2 SVGEGT. The CDR3 consists of 14 residues. The DNA of the CDR3 is TGTGCCAGCAGTTTACGACGGGCCCCAGATACGCAGTATTTT. This codes for CASSLRRAPDTQYF.

As concerns this clonotype: A read error may account for a junction end that differs from germline. The gene calls are TRBV15 and TRBJ2-4; D remains unclear. The J call is uncertain, as TRBJ2-5 better fits the DNA end. The CDR3 loop spans 13 amino acids. Germline values: CDR1 LNHNV, CDR2 YYDKDF (reference sequence). CDR3 in DNA: TGTGCCGCCAGCAGAGAAGGCCGGGAGACCCAGTACTTC. Encoded protein: CAASREGRETQYF.